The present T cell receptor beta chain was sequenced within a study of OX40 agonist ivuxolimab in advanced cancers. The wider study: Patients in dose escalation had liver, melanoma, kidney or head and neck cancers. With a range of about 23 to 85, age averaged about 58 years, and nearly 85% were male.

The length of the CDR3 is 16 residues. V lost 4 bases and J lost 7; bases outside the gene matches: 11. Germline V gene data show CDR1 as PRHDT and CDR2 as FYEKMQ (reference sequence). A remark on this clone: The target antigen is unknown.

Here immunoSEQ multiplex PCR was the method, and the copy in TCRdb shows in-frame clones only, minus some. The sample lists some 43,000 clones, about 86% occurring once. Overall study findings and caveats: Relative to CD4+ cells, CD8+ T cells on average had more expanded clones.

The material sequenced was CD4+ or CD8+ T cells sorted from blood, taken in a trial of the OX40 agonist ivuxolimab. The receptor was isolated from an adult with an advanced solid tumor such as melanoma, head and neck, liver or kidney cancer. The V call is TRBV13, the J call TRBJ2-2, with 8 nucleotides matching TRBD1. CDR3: CASSSLLQGGIGELFF. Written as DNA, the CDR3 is TGTGCCAGCAGCTCCTTACTACAGGGGGGTATCGGGGAGCTGTTTTTT.